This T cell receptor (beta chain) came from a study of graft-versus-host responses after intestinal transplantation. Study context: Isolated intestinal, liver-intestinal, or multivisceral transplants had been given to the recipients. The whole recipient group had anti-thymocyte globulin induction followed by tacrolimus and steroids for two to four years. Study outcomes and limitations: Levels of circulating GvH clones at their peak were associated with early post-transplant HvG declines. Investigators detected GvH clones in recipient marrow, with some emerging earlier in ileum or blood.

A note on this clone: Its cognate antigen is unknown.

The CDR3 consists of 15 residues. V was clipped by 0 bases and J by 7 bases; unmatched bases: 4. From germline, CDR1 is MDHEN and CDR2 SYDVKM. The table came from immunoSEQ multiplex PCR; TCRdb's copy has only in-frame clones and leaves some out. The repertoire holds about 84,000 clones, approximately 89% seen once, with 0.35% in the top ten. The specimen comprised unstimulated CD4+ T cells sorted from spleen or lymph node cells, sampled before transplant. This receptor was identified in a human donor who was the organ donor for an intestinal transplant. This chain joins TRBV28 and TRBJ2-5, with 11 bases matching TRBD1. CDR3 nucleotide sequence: TGTGCCAGCAGTTTATGGGACAGGGGGCTCGGGACCCAGTACTTC. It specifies CASSLWDRGLGTQYF.